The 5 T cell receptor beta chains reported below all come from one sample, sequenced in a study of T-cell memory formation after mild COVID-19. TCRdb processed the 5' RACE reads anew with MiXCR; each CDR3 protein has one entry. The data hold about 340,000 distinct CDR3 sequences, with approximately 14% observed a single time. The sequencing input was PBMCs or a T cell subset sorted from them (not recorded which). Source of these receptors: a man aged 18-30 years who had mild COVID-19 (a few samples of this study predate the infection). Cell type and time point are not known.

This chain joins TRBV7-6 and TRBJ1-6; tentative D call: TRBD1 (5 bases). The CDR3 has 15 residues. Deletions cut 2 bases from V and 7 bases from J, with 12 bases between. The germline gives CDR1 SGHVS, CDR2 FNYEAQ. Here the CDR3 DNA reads TGTGCCAGCAGCTTACGCGGGACTGGGAATTCACCCCTCCACTTT. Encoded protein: CASSLRGTGNSPLHF.

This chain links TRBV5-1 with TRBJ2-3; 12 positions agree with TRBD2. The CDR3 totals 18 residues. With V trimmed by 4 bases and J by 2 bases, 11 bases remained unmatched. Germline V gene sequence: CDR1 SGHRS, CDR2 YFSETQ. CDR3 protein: CASSPTLAGGWSTDTQYF. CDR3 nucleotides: TGCGCCAGCAGCCCAACGCTAGCGGGGGGGTGGTCCACAGATACGCAGTATTTT.

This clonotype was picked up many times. CDR3 amino acids: CASSSRDRGRNQPQHF. The CDR3 DNA sequence: TGTGCCAGCAGTTCGAGGGACAGGGGCCGCAATCAGCCCCAGCATTTT. V and J are TRBV6-6 and TRBJ1-5; 10 nucleotides align to TRBD1. CDR1 is MNHNY and CDR2 is SVGAGI in the germline V gene (reference sequence). The CDR3 sequence is 16 residues long. Trimming at V came to 4 bases and at J to 2 bases, leaving 5 bases not matched to a gene.

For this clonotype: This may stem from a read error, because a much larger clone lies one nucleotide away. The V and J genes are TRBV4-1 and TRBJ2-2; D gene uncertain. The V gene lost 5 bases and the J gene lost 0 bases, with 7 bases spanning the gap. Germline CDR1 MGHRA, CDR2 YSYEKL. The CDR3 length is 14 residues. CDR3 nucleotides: TGCGCCAGCAGCTGGTCCGCGAACACCGGGGAGCTGTTTTTT. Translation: CASSWSANTGELFF.

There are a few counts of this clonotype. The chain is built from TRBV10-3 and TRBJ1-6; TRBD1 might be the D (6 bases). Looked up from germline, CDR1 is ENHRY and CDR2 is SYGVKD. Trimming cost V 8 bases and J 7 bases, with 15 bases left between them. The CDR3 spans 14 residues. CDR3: CAIQVGGSNSPLHF. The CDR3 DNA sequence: TGTGCCATCCAGGTAGGGGGTTCGAATTCACCCCTCCACTTT.